This TCR beta chain originates from a study of glioma-infiltrating T cells after dendritic cell vaccination. This CDR3 region has 14 residues. V was cut by 4 bases and J by 1 base, with 9 bases left in between. CDR1 and CDR2 from the germline V gene are SGHTA and FQGTGA. The data were produced by immunoSEQ multiplex PCR, yet TCRdb's version contains in-frame clones alone and is incomplete. This table holds 85,000 to 100,000 clones, less than 85% found once. Details on this clone: Its target is not known.

Overall study findings and caveats: Higher pretreatment TIL content predicted longer progression-free time and survival.

Time point described: after dendritic cell vaccination, including at tumor progression/relapse. The receptor comes from a human donor with glioblastoma. This specimen was blood, taken after dendritic cell vaccination. The chain employs TRBV7-3 and TRBJ2-3; the D is unclear. The CDR3 is CASSSLSGTDTQYF. The CDR3 DNA reads TGTGCCAGCAGCTCTCTCTCGGGCACAGATACGCAGTATTTT.